The T cell receptor beta chain described here comes from a study of cytomegalovirus exposure and HLA in healthy donors. PCR primers comprised 60 Vbeta and 13 Jbeta primers. TCRdb keeps only in-frame clones here, not all; method: immunoSEQ multiplex PCR. The table records over 150,000 clones, 65% to 85% of them present only once. The CDR3 is 15 residues long. Looked up from germline, CDR1 is SGHTA and CDR2 is FQGNSA. Trimming cost V 1 base and J 0 bases, with 10 bases left between them. The chain uses TRBV7-2 and TRBJ2-7; D remains ambiguous. The sequenced material came from PBMCs. The TCR originated in a boy younger than 10 in good health and CMV-seronegative. This CDR3 reads CASSLGSRVSYEQYF. CDR3 nucleotide sequence: TGTGCCAGCAGCTTAGGTTCTCGGGTCTCCTACGAGCAGTACTTC.